These T cell receptor beta chains were read from a single sample in a study of blood T cell repertoires in COVID-19. Assay used: immunoSEQ multiplex PCR; TCRdb lists only in-frame clones, some missing. The data show 100,000 to 150,000 clones, over 75% seen once. Sequencing used peripheral blood. The receptors were sampled from a woman of 80 years or more with acute or convalescent COVID-19. Each CDR3 is given with its conserved first and last residue. The D gene is left open where the match is weak. Size tells how often a clone was seen (once, few, many) or the class of an expanded clone, and some rows leave it out.

TGTGCCAGCAGCAAAGGGGGCGGGAGCTCCTACGAGCAGTACTTC	CASSKGGGSSYEQYF	TRBV21-1	TRBJ2-7	-	-
TGTGCCAGCTCACCGCAAGGGGCCAGCTCTGGAAACACCATATATTTT	CASSPQGASSGNTIYF	TRBV18	TRBJ1-3	-	-
TGTGCCAGCAGCTTGGTGGGGGCGCTGGACACCGGGGAGCTGTTTTTT	CASSLVGALDTGELFF	TRBV5-6	TRBJ2-2	-	-
TGCGCCAGCAGCTTGCCCAGGGACTCTGGAAACACCATATATTTT	CASSLPRDSGNTIYF	TRBV5-1	TRBJ1-3	-	few
TGTGCCAGCAGCTTAGGCCCCGGGACACGGGAAGCTTTCTTT	CASSLGPGTREAFF	TRBV7-2	TRBJ1-1	-	-
TGCGCCAGCAGCCCAGAGAGGGGGCTAAATTTCGAGCAGTACTTC	CASSPERGLNFEQYF	TRBV5-1	TRBJ2-7	TRBD1	once
TGTGCCAGCACTCAGGGGGGTGTCCAAGGCTACACCTTC	CASTQGGVQGYTF	TRBV12-3/TRBV12-4	TRBJ1-2	TRBD1	-
TGTGCCAGCAGGGGGAGGGACTGGGAACCCCTCCACTTT	CASRGRDWEPLHF	TRBV28	TRBJ1-6	-	-
TGCGCCAGCAGCCCACTGCCTAGCGGGGGGCACACAGATACGCAGTATTTT	CASSPLPSGGHTDTQYF	TRBV4-1	TRBJ2-3	TRBD2	-
TGTGCCAGTAGTCTAGGACAGGGGAAATGGGTGAACACTGAAGCTTTCTTT	CASSLGQGKWVNTEAFF	TRBV19	TRBJ1-1	TRBD1	-
TGCGCCAGCAGCTTGGGTGGGACAACCTCTGGAAACACCATATATTTT	CASSLGGTTSGNTIYF	TRBV5-1	TRBJ1-3	-	-
TGTGCCAGCAGCCCTGACACATTCACTGAAGCTTTCTTT	CASSPDTFTEAFF	TRBV7-9	TRBJ1-1	-	-
TGTGCCAGCAGTTACCAGGGGGCTGGCGGCTATGGCTACACCTTC	CASSYQGAGGYGYTF	TRBV6-6	TRBJ1-2	TRBD1	-
TGCAGTGCTGGTCTAGCGTCGGGGCAGTTCTTC	CSAGLASGQFF	TRBV20-1	TRBJ2-1	-	-
TGTGCCAGCAGTGAAGCGGTACAGGGGTATTCACCCCTCCACTTT	CASSEAVQGYSPLHF	TRBV6-1	TRBJ1-6	TRBD1	-
TGTGCCAGCAGCCAACCTAGCGGGGGCAACATTCAGTACTTC	CASSQPSGGNIQYF	TRBV5-6	TRBJ2-4	TRBD2	once
TGTGCCAGCTCACCGACAGGGGGCACTCATGGAAACACCATATATTTT	CASSPTGGTHGNTIYF	TRBV18	TRBJ1-3	TRBD1	-
TGCAGCGTCGAATCAGGGTCGTCCAGGACCCAGTACTTC	CSVESGSSRTQYF	TRBV29-1	TRBJ2-5	-	-
TGTGCCAGCAGCAAAACAGGGGGGCCCTACAATGAGCAGTTCTTC	CASSKTGGPYNEQFF	TRBV9	TRBJ2-1	TRBD1	-
TGTGCCAGCTCTTTGAGCGTCCCGGGACAGGTAACCTACGAGCAGTACTTC	CASSLSVPGQVTYEQYF	TRBV18	TRBJ2-7	TRBD1	-
TGCAGTGCTAGTTCGACAGGGGCAGATTCACCCCTCCACTTT	CSASSTGADSPLHF	TRBV20-1	TRBJ1-6	TRBD1	-
TGCGCCAGCAGCTTCGCTGGCGGGCAAACCTATGGCTACACCTTC	CASSFAGGQTYGYTF	TRBV5-1	TRBJ1-2	-	-
TGTGCCAGCAGTTCAGGGTTTCAGCCCCAGCATTTT	CASSSGFQPQHF	TRBV25-1	TRBJ1-5	-	-
TGTGCCAGTCACCGGGGATTTAACTATGGCTACACCTTC	CASHRGFNYGYTF	TRBV19	TRBJ1-2	-	once
TGTGCCAGTTGCGGTCCGATCCCGAGCTACACCTTC	CASCGPIPSYTF	TRBV19	TRBJ1-2	-	-